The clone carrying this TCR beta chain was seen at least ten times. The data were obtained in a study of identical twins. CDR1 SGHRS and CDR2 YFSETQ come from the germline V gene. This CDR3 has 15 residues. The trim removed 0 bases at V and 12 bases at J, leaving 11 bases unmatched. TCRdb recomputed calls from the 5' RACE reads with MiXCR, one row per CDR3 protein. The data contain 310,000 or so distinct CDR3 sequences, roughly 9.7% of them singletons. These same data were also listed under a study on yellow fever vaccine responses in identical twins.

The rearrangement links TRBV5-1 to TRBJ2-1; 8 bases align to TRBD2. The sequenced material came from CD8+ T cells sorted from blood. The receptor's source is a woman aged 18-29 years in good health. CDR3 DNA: TGCGCCAGCAGCTTGGTAGCGGGGACACCACAGGGGCAGTTCTTC. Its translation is CASSLVAGTPQGQFF.